These T cell receptor beta chains were read from a single sample in a study of metastatic and nonmetastatic thyroid tumors. TCRdb recomputed clones from the PCR reads via MiXCR. Counted here are about 33,000 clones, over 15% occurring once; the ten biggest clones make up more than 4.5%. The specimen was blood. The receptors here all came from a female donor with papillary thyroid cancer or a benign thyroid nodule (not recorded which). Some clones in this sample may be carry-over from other donors' samples. Both conserved end residues are trimmed from each CDR3. Fields, in order: CDR3 protein, V gene, J gene.

cdr3_aa: ASSAQTGNPEAF; v_call: TRBV9; j_call: TRBJ1-1
cdr3_aa: AISEDGEAF; v_call: TRBV10-3; j_call: TRBJ1-1
cdr3_aa: ASSFGQYLFSGANVLT; v_call: TRBV11-2; j_call: TRBJ2-6
cdr3_aa: ASRHQAHNQPQH; v_call: TRBV2; j_call: TRBJ1-5
cdr3_aa: ASSLRGSPFWGYT; v_call: TRBV7-2; j_call: TRBJ1-2
cdr3_aa: ASRENGDSYNTEAF; v_call: TRBV27; j_call: TRBJ1-1
cdr3_aa: ASIIASVYRTTDTQY; v_call: TRBV19; j_call: TRBJ2-3
cdr3_aa: ASSPRLGEQF; v_call: TRBV11-3; j_call: TRBJ2-1
cdr3_aa: ASSPPPGLGTDTQY; v_call: TRBV7-2; j_call: TRBJ2-3
cdr3_aa: ASSFYGQIKSGELF; v_call: TRBV11-2; j_call: TRBJ2-2
cdr3_aa: ASSLQGGGYYT; v_call: TRBV7-2; j_call: TRBJ1-2
cdr3_aa: ASSDRGLPSGNTIY; v_call: TRBV27; j_call: TRBJ1-3
cdr3_aa: ASSQEELNYGYT; v_call: TRBV4-2; j_call: TRBJ1-2
cdr3_aa: ASSPHRGSYEQY; v_call: TRBV27; j_call: TRBJ2-7
cdr3_aa: ASSPQPSYGYT; v_call: TRBV18; j_call: TRBJ1-2
cdr3_aa: AGIKDGGNSPLH; v_call: TRBV6-2/TRBV6-3; j_call: TRBJ1-6
cdr3_aa: ASSQDSGTGANVLT; v_call: TRBV4-3; j_call: TRBJ2-6
cdr3_aa: ASSLQQWTNEKLF; v_call: TRBV5-4; j_call: TRBJ1-4
cdr3_aa: ASSYSAGGANEQF; v_call: TRBV6-5; j_call: TRBJ2-1
cdr3_aa: ARRAGANVLT; v_call: TRBV12-3/TRBV12-4; j_call: TRBJ2-6
cdr3_aa: SARTAGQETQY; v_call: TRBV20-1; j_call: TRBJ2-5
cdr3_aa: SARVPGDFAYEQY; v_call: TRBV20-1; j_call: TRBJ2-7
cdr3_aa: SASIWSNQPQH; v_call: TRBV20-1; j_call: TRBJ1-5
cdr3_aa: ASSLKMMGLTYNEHF; v_call: TRBV11-2; j_call: TRBJ2-1
cdr3_aa: ASSGQGESPLH; v_call: TRBV28; j_call: TRBJ1-6
cdr3_aa: ASSQATGTGGPKAF; v_call: TRBV3-1; j_call: TRBJ1-1
cdr3_aa: ASSVVWSGGAIGNEQF; v_call: TRBV6-4; j_call: TRBJ2-1
cdr3_aa: ASSLTSVRNTGELF; v_call: TRBV7-3; j_call: TRBJ2-2
cdr3_aa: ASSPDRDYSYEQY; v_call: TRBV12-3/TRBV12-4; j_call: TRBJ2-7
cdr3_aa: ASSPRGAPYNDQF; v_call: TRBV6-4; j_call: TRBJ2-1
cdr3_aa: SARDQEGGPGDEQY; v_call: TRBV20-1; j_call: TRBJ2-7